The 5 T cell receptor beta chains given below trace back to one sample, sequenced in a study of blood T cell repertoires in COVID-19. Libraries were prepared by immunoSEQ multiplex PCR; TCRdb keeps only in-frame clonotypes and omits some of them. This sample has about 150,000 clones, with 80% to 90% found just once. The source material was peripheral blood. These receptor sequences come from a woman aged 80 or older with COVID-19, enrolled during active disease.

The chain employs TRBV5-8 and TRBJ2-1; 11 bases agree with TRBD2. Looked up from germline, CDR1 is SGHTS and CDR2 is YDEGEE. The CDR3 runs 16 residues. J gave up 7 bases and V 0 bases, and 6 bases lay outside the gene matches. CDR3 sequence: CASSLGSASGGNEQFF. The CDR3 nucleotides read TGTGCCAGCAGCTTGGGGTCGGCTAGCGGGGGGAATGAGCAGTTCTTC.

The V gene is TRBV9, the J gene TRBJ2-1, with unresolved D. CDR3 length equals 14 residues. Trimming stripped 0 bases from V and 9 bases from J, with 13 bases between. CDR1 is SGDLS and CDR2 is YYNGEE in the germline V gene. The CDR3 sequence: CASSVDGPPSEQFF. CDR3 nucleotides: TGTGCCAGCAGCGTAGATGGGCCGCCCAGTGAGCAGTTCTTC.

The table lists this clone with a count of one. For the CDR3, the DNA is TGTGCCAGCAGCCATCTAAGACAGGGGAACTATGGCTACACCTTC. Translation gives CASSHLRQGNYGYTF. The chain employs TRBV7-9 and TRBJ1-2, with 8 positions matching TRBD1. J was trimmed by 2 bases and V by 5 bases; bases with no gene match: 7. In germline, CDR1 is SEHNR, CDR2 FQNEAQ (reference sequence). The CDR3 is 15 residues long.

J is TRBJ1-4 and V is TRBV5-1; TRBD1 agrees at 8 bases. Germline CDR1 SGHRS, CDR2 YFSETQ. This CDR3 has 14 amino acids. V shed 7 bases and J 6 bases; nucleotides not matched to a gene: 8. The CDR3 loop reads CASSRTGLDEKLFF. CDR3 DNA: TGCGCCAGCTCTCGGACAGGGTTGGATGAAAAACTGTTTTTT.

This clone was counted only a few times. V and J are TRBV4-2 and TRBJ1-1; D possibly corresponds to TRBD1 (5 bases). The CDR3 has 14 residues. Germline CDR1 reads LGHNA; CDR2 reads YNFKEQ. With 4 bases removed from V and 0 bases from J, the gap between germline ends came to 9 bases. The CDR3 DNA follows: TGTGCCAGCAGCCTGGGACTAGTGAACACTGAAGCTTTCTTT. Translation: CASSLGLVNTEAFF.